The TCR beta chain under discussion was sequenced for a study of OX40 agonist ivuxolimab in advanced cancers. Study-wide context: Partial responses occurred in Three dose-escalation patients, one with hepatocellular carcinoma and two with cutaneous melanoma.

Looked up from germline, CDR1 is MNHEY and CDR2 is SMNVEV (reference sequence). The CDR3 loop spans 13 amino acids. With 2 bases removed from V and 7 bases from J, the gap between germline ends came to 11 bases. Only one count was recorded for this clone. The protocol was immunoSEQ multiplex PCR, while the TCRdb copy is restricted to in-frame clones and leaves out a portion. The table has 98,000 or so clones, approximately 86% seen once. The source material was CD4+ or CD8+ T cells sorted from blood, sampled in a trial of the OX40 agonist ivuxolimab. The chain links TRBV27 to TRBJ2-5; D gene uncertain. The sequence derives from an adult with an advanced solid tumor such as melanoma, head and neck, liver or kidney cancer. CDR3 amino acids: CASSLRAWGTQYF. The CDR3, as DNA: TGTGCCAGCAGTTTAAGGGCGTGGGGGACCCAGTACTTC.